The 21 T cell receptor beta chains below were found in one sample sequenced in a study of read filtering for tumor transcriptome and immune sequencing. The library was built from about 370 ng RNA with molecular barcoded adaptors for alpha/delta and beta/gamma chains. TCRdb re-called the reads with MiXCR, one entry per CDR3 protein. The sample gives tens of thousands of distinct CDR3 sequences, approximately 19% of which show up once; over 13% is in the top ten. Sequencing was carried out using a population of CD138-negative cells sorted from bone marrow. These receptors all come from a donor at least 40 years old with multiple myeloma.

Many counts were recorded for this clonotype. This chain connects TRBV7-2 to TRBJ2-1, with D hard to call. Germline V CDR1 and CDR2: SGHTA, FQGNSA. The CDR3 spans 11 residues. Trimming left V 0 bases short and J 7 bases short, with 1 base between. The CDR3 spells CASSLANEQFF. Here the CDR3 DNA reads TGTGCCAGCAGCTTAGCGAATGAGCAGTTCTTC.

Worth noting for this clonotype: A much larger clone differs from this one at a single base, so this may be a read error. The chain uses TRBV24-1 and TRBJ2-1; D gene ambiguous. Trimming pared 12 bases from V and 1 base from J, leaving 12 bases between. The CDR3 is 13 amino acids. The germline V gene encodes CDR1 KGHDR and CDR2 SFDVKD. The CDR3 coding sequence is TGTGCCCCCCGGATGGGATCCTACAATGAGCAGTTCTTC. Translated, it gives CAPRMGSYNEQFF.

Many counts were recorded for this clonotype. This rearrangement joins TRBV20-1 to TRBJ2-7; no firm D call. The germline V gene encodes CDR1 DFQATT and CDR2 SNEGSKA (reference sequence). This CDR3 is 14 amino acids long. V was shortened by 0 bases and J by 3 bases, with 12 bases between the two germline ends. CDR3 sequence: CSARDRFRFYEQYF. The CDR3 region has the DNA TGCAGTGCTAGAGATCGGTTCAGATTCTACGAGCAGTACTTC.

This clonotype occurred many times. This rearrangement joins TRBV7-3 to TRBJ2-1; D gene unclear. The V and J ends lost 1 base and 4 bases respectively, with 11 bases between them. This CDR3 region has 15 residues. Germline CDR1 and CDR2: SGHTA and FQGTGA. For the CDR3, the DNA is TGTGCCAGCAGCTTAAAGGCGATTTCGTACAATGAGCAGTTCTTC. This codes for CASSLKAISYNEQFF.

V gene TRBV11-2 combines with J gene TRBJ2-3; the D call may be TRBD1 or TRBD2 (5 bases each). The CDR3 has 14 residues. The ends were cut back, 5 bases at V and 3 bases at J, with 12 bases in the middle. The V gene's germline CDR1 is SGHAT and CDR2 FQNNGV. As DNA, the CDR3 is TGTGCCAGCAGCCGAGGGGTTGTAACAGATACGCAGTATTTT. It translates to CASSRGVVTDTQYF.

This clonotype showed up many times. The chain joins TRBV5-1 to TRBJ1-1; TRBD1 aligns across 7 bases. The germline CDR1 and CDR2 sequences are SGHRS and YFSETQ. Trimming at V came to 0 bases and at J to 7 bases, leaving 6 bases not matched to a gene. The CDR3 spans 14 residues. CDR3 sequence reads: CASSLAGTAIEAFF. The CDR3 coding sequence is TGCGCCAGCAGCTTGGCCGGGACAGCTATTGAAGCTTTCTTT.

There are many counts of this clonotype. In nucleotides, the CDR3 is TGTGCCAGCAGTTCGAACAGGGGGTCAGATACGCAGTATTTT. This translates into CASSSNRGSDTQYF. This chain connects TRBV28 to TRBJ2-3; 8 nucleotides match TRBD1. The germline V gene encodes CDR1 MDHEN and CDR2 SYDVKM. V was clipped by 4 bases and J by 4 bases; unmatched bases: 4. This CDR3 comprises 14 residues.

Turning to this clonotype: Here the CDR3 omits its conserved ending phenylalanine or tryptophan, so a read error is the likely source. The rearrangement links TRBV20-1 to TRBJ2-2, with D tentatively TRBD1 (6 bases). The CDR3 length is 15 residues. The germline V gene encodes CDR1 DFQATT and CDR2 SNEGSKA (reference sequence). Trimming pared 6 bases from V and 4 bases from J, leaving 18 bases between. CDR3 amino acids: CSAPPFRGGTGELFS. CDR3 coding DNA: TGCAGTGCGCCTCCGTTCAGGGGCGGCACCGGGGAGCTGTTTTCT.

This clonotype was seen ten or more times. This chain links TRBV6-5 with TRBJ1-2; D not certain. This CDR3 is 13 amino acids long. Trimming took 2 bases from V and 4 from J, leaving 8 bases between them. Germline assignment: CDR1 MNHEY and CDR2 SVGAGI. As DNA, the CDR3 is TGTGCCAGCAGTTACCCCCGGGGCTATGGCTACACCTTC. It encodes CASSYPRGYGYTF.

This clonotype was observed at least ten times. The chain is built from TRBV18 and TRBJ2-6; TRBD1 matches at 10 bases. Germline V gene lookup returns CDR1 KGHSH and CDR2 LQKENI. The junction had 9 bases not matched to a gene; V was cut back by 6 bases and J by 1 base. The CDR3 is made up of 18 amino acids. The CDR3 sequence: CASSYRDRGASGANVLTF. DNA of the CDR3: TGTGCCAGCTCGTACCGGGACAGGGGTGCTTCTGGGGCCAACGTCCTGACTTTC.

This clonotype was seen only a few times. The chain recombines TRBV23-1 with TRBJ1-5; D gene ambiguous. TRBV23-1 is designated an ORF whose function remains uncertain. This CDR3 is built from 16 residues. V was pared by 0 bases and J by 5 bases, with 14 bases between. CDR3: CASSQSWHSRDQPQHF. CDR3 DNA sequence: TGCGCCAGCAGTCAATCGTGGCACTCGAGAGATCAGCCCCAGCATTTT.

Worth noting for this clonotype: Germline and junction disagree at one end, which may indicate a read error. The chain combines TRBV5-1 with TRBJ2-1; D is possibly TRBD2 (7 bases). Germline-derived CDR1 and CDR2 are SGHRS and YFSETQ. There are 14 residues in the CDR3. Here the CDR3 reads CASSLDGGLNEQFF. In DNA, the CDR3 is TGCGCCAGCAGCCTAGACGGGGGGCTCAATGAGCAGTTCTTT. The whole variable domain, remainder taken from reference TRBV5-1 and TRBJ2-1, is KAGVTQTPRYLIKTRGQQVTLSCSPISGHRSVSWYQQTPGQGLQFLFEYFSETQRNKGNFPGRFSGRQFSNSRSEMNVSTLELGDSALYLCASSLDGGLNEQFFGPGTRLTVL.

Concerning this clonotype: The CDR3 end shows no conserved phenylalanine or tryptophan, and so a read error is likely. J is TRBJ2-7 and V is TRBV28, with 7 bases matching TRBD2. V shed 11 bases and J 0 bases; nucleotides not matched to a gene: 10. This CDR3 has 14 residues. Germline values: CDR1 MDHEN, CDR2 SYDVKM. The CDR3 nucleotides are TGTGCCGGCACCCGCGGGGGTGTCTCCTACGAGCAGTACTTG. Its translation is CAGTRGGVSYEQYL.

This clonotype occurred many times. The chain uses TRBV4-1 and TRBJ2-7; TRBD2 aligns across 12 bases. Germline trimming cut 3 bases from V and 6 bases from J; bases unmatched to any gene: 3. This CDR3 is built from 14 residues. In germline, CDR1 is MGHRA, CDR2 YSYEKL. The CDR3 here is CASSHPGLAGEQYF. Here the CDR3 DNA reads TGCGCCAGCAGCCATCCGGGACTAGCGGGCGAGCAGTACTTC.

This clonotype was seen at least ten times. The chain is built from TRBV27 and TRBJ2-7; 12 bases match TRBD2. Germline lookup yields CDR1 MNHEY and CDR2 SMNVEV (reference sequence). The V and J ends lost 5 bases and 8 bases, in that order; junction bases with no gene match: 13. The CDR3 spans 16 residues. In DNA form, the CDR3 reads TGTGCCAGCAGTAGACAAGCGGGGACTAGCGGGTTCAAGCAGTACTTC. Protein: CASSRQAGTSGFKQYF.

This clonotype was detected many times. The V call is TRBV5-1, the J call TRBJ2-2; the D call may be TRBD1 or TRBD2 (6 bases each). The length of the CDR3 is 15 residues. Germline loops: CDR1 SGHRS, CDR2 YFSETQ. Trimming cost V 0 bases and J 4 bases, with 10 bases left between them. The CDR3 DNA sequence: TGCGCCAGCAGCTTGGCCGGAGGGGGCACCGGGGAGCTGTTTTTT. This gives the protein CASSLAGGGTGELFF.

In its sample, this clonotype was seen many times. The chain carries TRBV3-1 and TRBJ2-1; D gene unclear. Germline V gene lookup returns CDR1 LGHDT and CDR2 YNNKEL (reference sequence). Trimming pared 0 bases from V and 13 bases from J, leaving 10 bases between. The CDR3 contains 12 residues. The CDR3 loop is CASSQDQSRQFF. The CDR3 DNA is TGTGCCAGCAGCCAAGATCAGTCACGACAGTTCTTC.

This clonotype was seen a handful of times. The CDR3 region has the DNA TGTGCCAGCAGTTCCAGCGGACTGTACCAAGAGACCCAGTACTTC. This translates into CASSSSGLYQETQYF. This chain links TRBV6-6 with TRBJ2-5, with D possibly matching TRBD2 (5 bases). V was cut by 4 bases and J by 0 bases, with 12 bases left in between. The CDR3 sequence is 15 residues long. The germline V gene encodes CDR1 MNHNY and CDR2 SVGAGI (reference sequence).

This clonotype was detected many times. The chain carries TRBV6-2 or TRBV6-3 and TRBJ2-1; 9 nucleotides align to TRBD2. CDR3 length equals 17 residues. Losses at the gene ends were 8 bases for V and 4 bases for J; bases not matched to a gene: 15. Germline V gene lookup returns CDR1 MNHEY and CDR2 SVGEGT. The chain's CDR3 is CASAPSGAGGLYNEQFF. The CDR3 DNA sequence: TGTGCCAGCGCCCCCTCGGGGGCGGGGGGGCTATACAATGAGCAGTTCTTC.

With respect to this clonotype: A much more abundant neighbour one base away suggests this may be a read error. The conserved phenylalanine or tryptophan normally closing the CDR3 is absent here, so this likely arose from a read error. V usage is TRBV11-3 and J usage is TRBJ2-1, with a possible D match to TRBD1 (6 bases). The V and J ends lost 7 bases and 8 bases respectively, with 18 bases between them. The CDR3 consists of 14 residues. Germline values: CDR1 SGHNT, CDR2 YENEEA. CDR3 in amino acids: CASTPGTKTHEQFL. The CDR3 region has the DNA TGTGCCAGCACCCCCGGGACAAAAACCCATGAGCAGTTCCTC.

This chain connects TRBV20-1 to TRBJ2-2; 16 nucleotides align to TRBD2. The CDR3 contains 16 residues. Germline values: CDR1 DFQATT, CDR2 SNEGSKA (reference sequence). V shed 6 bases, J shed 4 bases, and the junction held 5 bases outside the gene matches. This chain's CDR3 is CSATGLAGGSTGELFF. The CDR3 region has the DNA TGCAGTGCAACGGGACTAGCGGGAGGGAGCACCGGGGAGCTGTTTTTT.